One sample yielded the 32 T cell receptor beta chains listed below, sequenced in a study of cytomegalovirus exposure and HLA in healthy donors. Both 60 Vbeta primers and 13 Jbeta primers went into the PCR. Repertoires were generated with immunoSEQ multiplex PCR, while TCRdb's copy carries only in-frame clones and drops some. The data hold about 170,000 clones, with 60% to 75% observed a single time. Material: PBMCs. These receptors were taken from a woman aged 45-65 years in good health and CMV-seropositive.

The chain combines TRBV5-1 with TRBJ2-5; possible D gene TRBD2, 6 bases. The CDR3 runs 15 residues. Germline V gene sequence: CDR1 SGHRS, CDR2 YFSETQ. Trimming removed 1 base from V and 4 bases from J, with 14 bases in between. CDR3: CASSLSLARRETQYF. In nucleotides, the CDR3 is TGCGCCAGCAGCTTGAGTCTAGCGCGGCGAGAGACCCAGTACTTC.

The chain is built from TRBV6-5 and TRBJ2-1; 7 bases fit TRBD2. This CDR3 has 15 residues. Per germline, CDR1 MNHEY and CDR2 SVGAGI. The J segment lost 8 bases and the V segment lost 4 bases, leaving 11 bases of the junction unmatched. CDR3 sequence reads: CASSSGLGTTDEQFF. CDR3 nucleotide sequence: TGTGCCAGCAGTTCAGGACTAGGCACTACAGATGAGCAGTTCTTC.

There are a few counts of this clone. V is TRBV27 and J is TRBJ2-1, with TRBD1 matching 12 bases. The germline V gene encodes CDR1 MNHEY and CDR2 SMNVEV (reference sequence). This CDR3 spans 15 amino acids. The ends lost 4 bases at V and 9 bases at J; junction bases unmatched: 7. The CDR3 coding sequence is TGTGCCAGCAGTTCTCCGGGACAGGGGGCAATTGAGCAGTTCTTC. Translating gives CASSSPGQGAIEQFF.

This clone was counted between two and nine times. The gene calls are TRBV13 and TRBJ2-2; D possibly corresponds to TRBD2 (5 bases). Germline V gives CDR1 PRHDT, CDR2 FYEKMQ (reference sequence). The CDR3 loop spans 13 amino acids. Trimming shortened V by 5 bases and J by 7 bases, and 11 bases separated the two germline ends. The CDR3 reads CASSLRGSGELFF. The CDR3 DNA is TGTGCCAGCAGCCTCCGGGGAAGCGGGGAGCTGTTTTTT.

The gene calls are TRBV5-1 and TRBJ1-2, with D possibly being TRBD1 (6 bases). With 3 bases removed from V and 1 base from J, the gap between germline ends came to 10 bases. The CDR3 is 14 amino acids. CDR1 and CDR2 from the germline V gene are SGHRS and YFSETQ. The CDR3 region is CASSSGQFNYGYTF. As DNA, the CDR3 is TGCGCCAGCAGCTCAGGACAGTTTAACTATGGCTACACCTTC. The full variable domain, with the rest looked up from reference TRBV5-1 and TRBJ1-2, is KAGVTQTPRYLIKTRGQQVTLSCSPISGHRSVSWYQQTPGQGLQFLFEYFSETQRNKGNFPGRFSGRQFSNSRSEMNVSTLELGDSALYLCASSSGQFNYGYTFGSGTRLTVV.

This clone was picked up a small number of times. The V and J genes are TRBV6-1 and TRBJ1-1, with D perhaps TRBD1 (6 bases). The V and J ends lost 10 bases and 0 bases respectively, with 18 bases between them. The germline CDR1 and CDR2 sequences are MNHNS and SASEGT. The CDR3 runs 15 residues. The CDR3 is CATFPAHRVNTEAFF. The CDR3 DNA reads as TGTGCCACCTTCCCAGCCCACAGGGTGAACACTGAAGCTTTCTTT.

This clone was found a few times. The V and J genes are TRBV6-1 and TRBJ2-2; TRBD2 is a possible D gene (5 bases). The V gene's germline CDR1 is MNHNS and CDR2 SASEGT. V was trimmed by 6 bases and J by 7 bases, leaving 9 bases between them. This CDR3 comprises 12 residues. CDR3 nucleotides: TGTGCCAGCAGGCCGGCGGGCGGGGAGCTGTTTTTT. Its protein product is CASRPAGGELFF.

A few counts support this clone. This specimen includes other DNA sequences encoding the same CDR3. The chain joins TRBV7-9 to TRBJ1-1; TRBD1 matches at 7 bases. Germline CDR1 SEHNR, CDR2 FQNEAQ (reference sequence). The CDR3 has 15 amino acids. V lost 5 bases, J lost 0 bases, and 6 bases stayed unmatched. The CDR3 reads CASSKTGVMNTEAFF. The CDR3 coding sequence is TGTGCCAGCAGCAAAACAGGGGTTATGAACACTGAAGCTTTCTTT.

This clone was observed a handful of times. The chain uses TRBV5-4 and TRBJ2-3; TRBD2 is a possible D gene (7 bases). This CDR3 has 15 residues. The germline gives CDR1 SGHNT, CDR2 YYREEE (reference sequence). Deletions cut 4 bases from V and 0 bases from J, with 12 bases between. The CDR3 sequence is CASSGGAMSTDTQYF. DNA of the CDR3: TGTGCCAGCAGCGGGGGGGCTATGAGCACAGATACGCAGTATTTT.

The V call is TRBV5-4, the J call TRBJ2-3; D unresolved. The CDR3 runs 13 residues. V lost 3 bases and J 4 bases, leaving 9 bases between the germline ends. The germline V gene encodes CDR1 SGHNT and CDR2 YYREEE (reference sequence). The CDR3: CASSSPGADTQYF. In nucleotides, the CDR3 is TGTGCCAGCAGCTCCCCCGGTGCAGATACGCAGTATTTT.

The sample holds a few counts of this clone. The gene calls are TRBV5-1 and TRBJ2-3; 14 bases match TRBD2. The CDR3 totals 15 residues. The germline V gene encodes CDR1 SGHRS and CDR2 YFSETQ. The V segment lost 4 bases and the J segment 4 bases; nucleotides outside the gene matches: 2. Here the CDR3 DNA reads TGCGCCAGCAGCCCGGGACTAGCGGGGGCAGATACGCAGTATTTT. Translated, it gives CASSPGLAGADTQYF. Looking up the rest from reference TRBV5-1 and TRBJ2-3 gives the full variable domain: KAGVTQTPRYLIKTRGQQVTLSCSPISGHRSVSWYQQTPGQGLQFLFEYFSETQRNKGNFPGRFSGRQFSNSRSEMNVSTLELGDSALYLCASSPGLAGADTQYFGPGTRLTVL.

The rearrangement links TRBV19 to TRBJ1-4; D call uncertain. The CDR3 totals 13 residues. Trimming took 6 bases from V and 7 from J, leaving 12 bases between them. Germline-derived CDR1 and CDR2 are LNHDA and SQIVND (reference sequence). This CDR3 is CASSQLRGEKLFF. DNA for the CDR3: TGTGCCAGTAGCCAGCTTCGGGGTGAAAAACTGTTTTTT.

This chain links TRBV7-9 with TRBJ1-2; D perhaps matches TRBD1 (6 bases). The germline CDR1 and CDR2 sequences are SEHNR and FQNEAQ (reference sequence). The germline V and J ends were trimmed by 0 bases and 4 bases, with 6 bases remaining between them. CDR3 length: 13 amino acids. The CDR3 here is CASSLAGGYGYTF. The CDR3 DNA follows: TGTGCCAGCAGCTTAGCAGGGGGCTATGGCTACACCTTC. The full variable domain, with the rest looked up from reference TRBV7-9 and TRBJ1-2, is DTGVSQNPRHKITKRGQNVTFRCDPISEHNRLYWYRQTLGQGPEFLTYFQNEAQLEKSRLLSDRFSAERPKGSFSTLEIQRTEQGDSAMYLCASSLAGGYGYTFGSGTRLTVV.

This clone has just a few counts. The rearrangement uses TRBV18 and TRBJ1-4, with TRBD1 matching 9 bases. This CDR3 spans 15 amino acids. The trim removed 4 bases at V and 6 bases at J, leaving 6 bases unmatched. Germline loops: CDR1 KGHSH, CDR2 LQKENI. The CDR3 is CASSRPGQGDEKLFF. CDR3 sequence (DNA): TGTGCCAGCTCACGTCCGGGACAGGGAGATGAAAAACTGTTTTTT.

The chain is built from TRBV5-6 and TRBJ1-1; 8 bases align to TRBD1. The CDR3 extends over 17 amino acids. Germline V gives CDR1 SGHDT, CDR2 YYEEEE. The ends lost 0 bases at V and 0 bases at J; junction bases unmatched: 7. The CDR3 DNA is TGTGCCAGCAGCTTGGGGGCAGGGGGCCGGATGAACACTGAAGCTTTCTTT. It yields the protein CASSLGAGGRMNTEAFF.

The chain couples TRBV11-2 to TRBJ1-4; 9 positions agree with TRBD1. Germline CDR1 and CDR2: SGHAT and FQNNGV. V was clipped by 1 base and J by 7 bases; unmatched bases: 4. The CDR3 extends over 15 amino acids. In DNA form, the CDR3 reads TGTGCCAGCAGCTTAGCAGGGACAGGGAGTGAAAAACTGTTTTTT. Amino acid sequence: CASSLAGTGSEKLFF.

The genes are TRBV2 and TRBJ2-1, with 11 bases aligning to TRBD1. Trimming took 8 bases from V and 6 from J; bases not matched to a gene: 6. The CDR3 sequence is 14 residues long. CDR1 SNHLY and CDR2 FYNNEI come from the germline V gene. The chain's CDR3 is CASEDRGLGNEQFF. The CDR3 bases are TGTGCCAGCGAGGACAGGGGGCTAGGCAATGAGCAGTTCTTC.

The CDR3 region is CASSLSQSEKLFF. The CDR3 nucleotides read TGTGCCAGCAGCTTATCACAGAGCGAAAAACTGTTTTTT. The chain joins TRBV7-9 to TRBJ1-4; D uncertain. Germline assignment: CDR1 SEHNR and CDR2 FQNEAQ (reference sequence). V lost 2 bases to trimming and J lost 8 bases, with 9 bases between them. CDR3 size: 13 residues.

This rearrangement joins TRBV27 to TRBJ2-3; 10 bases are shared with TRBD1. The trim removed 6 bases at V and 4 bases at J, leaving 7 bases unmatched. The CDR3 sequence is 15 residues long. Germline-derived CDR1 and CDR2 are MNHEY and SMNVEV (reference sequence). The CDR3 loop reads CASSMGQGYPDTQYF. CDR3 DNA: TGTGCCAGCAGCATGGGACAGGGGTATCCAGATACGCAGTATTTT.

This chain connects TRBV6-1 to TRBJ2-2; D is perhaps TRBD1 (5 bases). Germline V gives CDR1 MNHNS, CDR2 SASEGT. This CDR3 is 14 amino acids long. Trimming took off 7 bases at V and 6 bases at J, with 15 bases between the two ends. The CDR3 nucleotides read TGTGCCAGCATGTTGGATATAGGGGCCGGGGAGCTGTTTTTT. This codes for CASMLDIGAGELFF.

This clone was recorded only once. The chain joins TRBV7-3 to TRBJ2-5; 7 bases line up with TRBD1. The CDR3 runs to 17 residues. In germline, CDR1 is SGHTA, CDR2 FQGTGA. Germline trimming cut 0 bases from V and 1 base from J; bases unmatched to any gene: 8. CDR3 sequence: CASSLTGRQGVQETQYF. CDR3 sequence (DNA): TGTGCCAGCAGCTTAACGGGGCGTCAGGGGGTCCAAGAGACCCAGTACTTC.

The V gene is TRBV5-1, the J gene TRBJ2-7; 7 positions agree with TRBD1. CDR3 length equals 14 residues. V lost 0 bases to trimming and J lost 4 bases; unmatched junction nucleotides: 4. Germline loops: CDR1 SGHRS, CDR2 YFSETQ. The CDR3 loop is CASSLGTGLYEQYF. The CDR3, as DNA: TGCGCCAGCAGCTTGGGGACAGGCCTTTACGAGCAGTACTTC.

The V gene is TRBV5-1, the J gene TRBJ1-1; TRBD1 agrees at 7 bases. The ends lost 5 bases at V and 2 bases at J; junction bases unmatched: 9. The CDR3 is 15 amino acids. Germline values: CDR1 SGHRS, CDR2 YFSETQ. CDR3 sequence (DNA): TGCGCCAGCAGGCCAAACAGGGGTGCCAACACTGAAGCTTTCTTT. Translating it yields CASRPNRGANTEAFF.

This chain connects TRBV4-1 to TRBJ1-4; no clear D. CDR3 length: 16 residues. CDR1 and CDR2 (germline): MGHRA, YSYEKL. Trimming stripped 5 bases from V and 8 bases from J, with 21 bases between. Here the CDR3 DNA reads TGCGCCAGCAGCGTCCTGGACTGGACTGTCAACGAAAAACTGTTTTTT. Its protein product is CASSVLDWTVNEKLFF.

The V call is TRBV5-1, the J call TRBJ2-5; 9 bases are a match to TRBD1. V shed 2 bases and J 2 bases; nucleotides not matched to a gene: 4. This CDR3 contains 15 residues. Germline values: CDR1 SGHRS, CDR2 YFSETQ. The CDR3, as DNA: TGCGCCAGCAGCTTTCTGGGGACAGGGCAAGAGACCCAGTACTTC. Translated, it gives CASSFLGTGQETQYF. Variable domain in full (rest from reference TRBV5-1 and TRBJ2-5): KAGVTQTPRYLIKTRGQQVTLSCSPISGHRSVSWYQQTPGQGLQFLFEYFSETQRNKGNFPGRFSGRQFSNSRSEMNVSTLELGDSALYLCASSFLGTGQETQYFGPGTRLLVL.

This clone came up once. The rearrangement uses TRBV19 and TRBJ1-5; 7 bases are shared with TRBD1. The CDR3 is made up of 15 amino acids. Germline V gene sequence: CDR1 LNHDA, CDR2 SQIVND (reference sequence). J was trimmed by 6 bases and V by 6 bases; bases with no gene match: 11. The CDR3 DNA follows: TGTGCCAGTAGCTCCTCGACAGGGACCGGTCAGCCCCAGCATTTT. Translation: CASSSSTGTGQPQHF.

The chain carries TRBV29-1 and TRBJ1-1; 12 bases line up with TRBD1. Germline trimming cut 6 bases from V and 6 bases from J; bases unmatched to any gene: 8. Germline CDR1 and CDR2: SQVTM and ANQGSEA. This CDR3 spans 14 amino acids. The CDR3 protein is CSVNKGTGGSEAFF. CDR3 nucleotides: TGCAGCGTAAACAAAGGGACAGGGGGCTCTGAAGCTTTCTTT.

This clone was observed a few times. The J gene is TRBJ1-5, the V gene TRBV4-3; 8 bases map to TRBD1. CDR1 LGHNA and CDR2 YSLEER come from the germline V gene. This CDR3 is 15 amino acids long. Trimming at V came to 2 bases and at J to 2 bases, leaving 2 bases not matched to a gene. CDR3 amino acids: CASSQWGQGNQPQHF. The DNA for the CDR3 is TGCGCCAGCAGCCAATGGGGACAGGGCAATCAGCCCCAGCATTTT.

This chain links TRBV5-1 with TRBJ2-7, with 8 bases identical to TRBD2. CDR1 and CDR2 (germline): SGHRS, YFSETQ. This CDR3 region has 15 residues. V lost 0 bases, J lost 5 bases, and 7 bases stayed unmatched. Here the CDR3 DNA reads TGCGCCAGCAGCTTGGCGGCTAGCGGGCCCGACGAGCAGTACTTC. Its translation is CASSLAASGPDEQYF.

This sequence joins TRBV6-5 and TRBJ2-5; D not resolved. V gave up 5 bases and J gave up 2 bases, with 12 bases separating them. Germline V lookup: CDR1 MNHEY, CDR2 SVGAGI. The CDR3 totals 14 residues. In nucleotides, the CDR3 is TGTGCCAGCAGTAATCTACTGGTACAAGAGACCCAGTACTTC. Protein product: CASSNLLVQETQYF.

This chain joins TRBV9 and TRBJ2-3; D is uncertain. The germline V gene encodes CDR1 SGDLS and CDR2 YYNGEE. Trimming removed 0 bases at V and 2 bases at J, with 7 bases between. This CDR3 contains 14 residues. CDR3 sequence reads: CASSVEQHTDTQYF. CDR3 DNA sequence: TGTGCCAGCAGCGTAGAACAACACACAGATACGCAGTATTTT. Using reference TRBV9 and TRBJ2-3 for the parts outside the CDR3, the full variable domain is DSGVTQTPKHLITATGQRVTLRCSPRSGDLSVYWYQQSLDQGLQFLIQYYNGEERAKGNILERFSAQQFPDLHSELNLSSLELGDSALYFCASSVEQHTDTQYFGPGTRLTVL.

The chain joins TRBV6-1 to TRBJ2-7; maybe TRBD1 (5 bases). Deletions cut 9 bases from V and 4 bases from J, with 19 bases between. Germline V gene sequence: CDR1 MNHNS, CDR2 SASEGT. This CDR3 spans 14 amino acids. The chain's CDR3 is CARYSAPGSYEQYF. The DNA of the CDR3 is TGTGCCAGGTACAGTGCGCCAGGGTCATACGAGCAGTACTTC.